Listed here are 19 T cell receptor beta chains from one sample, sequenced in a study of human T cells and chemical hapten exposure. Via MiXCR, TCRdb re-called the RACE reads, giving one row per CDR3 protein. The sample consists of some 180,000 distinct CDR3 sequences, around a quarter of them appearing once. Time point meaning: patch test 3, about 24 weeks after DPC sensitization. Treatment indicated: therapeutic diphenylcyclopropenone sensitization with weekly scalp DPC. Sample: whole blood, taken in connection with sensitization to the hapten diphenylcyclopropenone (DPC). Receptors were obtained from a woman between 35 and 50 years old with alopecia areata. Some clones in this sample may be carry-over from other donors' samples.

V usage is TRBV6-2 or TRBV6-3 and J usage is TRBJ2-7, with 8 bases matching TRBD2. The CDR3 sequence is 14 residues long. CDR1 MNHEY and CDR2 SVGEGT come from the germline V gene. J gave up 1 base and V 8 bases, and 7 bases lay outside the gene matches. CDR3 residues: CASATGGRSYEQYF. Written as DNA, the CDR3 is TGTGCCAGCGCGACGGGGGGGCGATCCTACGAGCAGTACTTC.

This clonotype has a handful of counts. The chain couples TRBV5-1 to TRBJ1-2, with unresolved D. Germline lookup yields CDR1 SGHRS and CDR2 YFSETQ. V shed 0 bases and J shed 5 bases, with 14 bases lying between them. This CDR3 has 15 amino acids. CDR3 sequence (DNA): TGCGCCAGCAGCTTGGAGTCTGGCGGAAAGTATGGCTACACCTTC. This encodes CASSLESGGKYGYTF. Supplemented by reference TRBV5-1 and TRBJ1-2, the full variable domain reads KAGVTQTPRYLIKTRGQQVTLSCSPISGHRSVSWYQQTPGQGLQFLFEYFSETQRNKGNFPGRFSGRQFSNSRSEMNVSTLELGDSALYLCASSLESGGKYGYTFGSGTRLTVV.

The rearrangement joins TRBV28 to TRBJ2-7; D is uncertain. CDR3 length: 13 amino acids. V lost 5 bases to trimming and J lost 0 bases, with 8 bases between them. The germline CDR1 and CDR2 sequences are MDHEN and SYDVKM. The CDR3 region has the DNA TGTGCCAGCAGTGCCCTGACCTCCTACGAGCAGTACTTC. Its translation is CASSALTSYEQYF.

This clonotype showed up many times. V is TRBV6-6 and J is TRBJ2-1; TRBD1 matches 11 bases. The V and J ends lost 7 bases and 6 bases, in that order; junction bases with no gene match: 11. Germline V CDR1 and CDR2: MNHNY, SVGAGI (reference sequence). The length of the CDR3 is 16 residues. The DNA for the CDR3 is TGTGCCAGCACCGACGGTGGGGACAGGGGGGCCAATGAGCAGTTCTTC. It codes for CASTDGGDRGANEQFF.

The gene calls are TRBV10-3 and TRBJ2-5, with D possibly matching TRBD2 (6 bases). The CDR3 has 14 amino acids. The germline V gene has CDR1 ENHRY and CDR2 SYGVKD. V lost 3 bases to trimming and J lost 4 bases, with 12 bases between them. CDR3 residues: CAISDSSGAETQYF. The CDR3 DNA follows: TGTGCCATCAGTGATTCGTCGGGAGCAGAGACCCAGTACTTC.

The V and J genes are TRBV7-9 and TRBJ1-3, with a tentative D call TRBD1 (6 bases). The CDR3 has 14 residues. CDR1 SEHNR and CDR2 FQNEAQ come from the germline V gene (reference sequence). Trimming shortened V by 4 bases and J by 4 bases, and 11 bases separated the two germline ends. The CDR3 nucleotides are TGTGCCAGCAGCTCAACAGGGTCAGGAAACACCATATATTTT. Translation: CASSSTGSGNTIYF.

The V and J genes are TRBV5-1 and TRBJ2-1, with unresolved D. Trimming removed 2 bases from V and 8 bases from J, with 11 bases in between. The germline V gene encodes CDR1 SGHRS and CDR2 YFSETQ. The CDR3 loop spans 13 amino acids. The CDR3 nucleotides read TGCGCCAGCAGCTTTGAACCCAGGTATGAGCAGTTCTTC. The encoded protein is CASSFEPRYEQFF.

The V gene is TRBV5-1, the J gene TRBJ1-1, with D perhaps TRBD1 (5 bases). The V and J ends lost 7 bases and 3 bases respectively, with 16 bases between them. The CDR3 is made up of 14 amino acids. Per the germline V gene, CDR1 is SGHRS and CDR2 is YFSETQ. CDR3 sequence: CASGNGGVDTEAFF. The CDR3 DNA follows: TGCGCCAGCGGGAATGGAGGGGTCGACACTGAAGCTTTCTTT.

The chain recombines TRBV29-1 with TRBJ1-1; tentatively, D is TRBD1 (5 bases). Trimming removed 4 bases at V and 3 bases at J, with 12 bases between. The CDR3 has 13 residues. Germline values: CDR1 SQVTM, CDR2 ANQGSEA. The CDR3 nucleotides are TGCAGCGTTGGGCAGGGCGTTGACACTGAAGCTTTCTTT. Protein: CSVGQGVDTEAFF.

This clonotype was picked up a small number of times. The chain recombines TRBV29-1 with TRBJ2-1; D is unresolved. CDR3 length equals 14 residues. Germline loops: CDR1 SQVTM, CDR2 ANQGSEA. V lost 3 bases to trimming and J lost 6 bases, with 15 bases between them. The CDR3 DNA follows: TGCAGCGTTGAGTCGGACGGATTATCCAATGAGCAGTTCTTC. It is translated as CSVESDGLSNEQFF.

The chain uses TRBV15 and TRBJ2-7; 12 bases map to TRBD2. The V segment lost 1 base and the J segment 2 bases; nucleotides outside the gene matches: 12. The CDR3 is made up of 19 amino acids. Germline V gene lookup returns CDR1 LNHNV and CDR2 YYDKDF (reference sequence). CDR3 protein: CATSRARTSGTPRPYEQYF. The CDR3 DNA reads TGTGCCACCAGCAGAGCTCGGACTAGCGGGACGCCTCGACCCTACGAGCAGTACTTC.

The CDR3 DNA reads TGCGCCAGCAGCCAAGCAGGACAGGGCCTCCCAAACACCGGGGAGCTGTTTTTT. Its protein is CASSQAGQGLPNTGELFF. This sequence joins TRBV4-3 and TRBJ2-2; 8 bases match TRBD1. Trimming at V came to 1 base and at J to 2 bases, leaving 9 bases not matched to a gene. Germline V CDR1 and CDR2: LGHNA, YSLEER. The CDR3 is 18 residues long.

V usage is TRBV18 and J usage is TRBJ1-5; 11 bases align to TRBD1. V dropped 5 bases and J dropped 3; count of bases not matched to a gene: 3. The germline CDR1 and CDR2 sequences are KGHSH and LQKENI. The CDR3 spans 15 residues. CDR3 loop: CASSTGQGDNQPQHF. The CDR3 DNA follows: TGTGCCAGCTCAACGGGACAGGGGGACAATCAGCCCCAGCATTTT.

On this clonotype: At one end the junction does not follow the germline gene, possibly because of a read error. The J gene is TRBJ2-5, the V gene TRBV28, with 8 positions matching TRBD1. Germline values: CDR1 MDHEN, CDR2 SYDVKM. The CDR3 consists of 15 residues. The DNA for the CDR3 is TGTGCCAGCAGTTTATGGGGGACAGGCGAAGAGACCCTGTACTTC. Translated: CASSLWGTGEETLYF. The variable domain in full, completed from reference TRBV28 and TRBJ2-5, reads DVKVTQSSRYLVKRTGEKVFLECVQDMDHENMFWYRQDPGLGLRLIYFSYDVKMKEKGDIPEGYSVSREKKERFSLILESASTNQTSMYLCASSLWGTGEETLYFGPGTRLLVL.

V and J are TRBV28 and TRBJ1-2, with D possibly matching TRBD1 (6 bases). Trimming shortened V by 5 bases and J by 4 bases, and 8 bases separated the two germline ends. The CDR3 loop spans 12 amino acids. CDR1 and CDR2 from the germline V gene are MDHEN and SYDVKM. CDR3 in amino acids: CASSRTAYGYTF. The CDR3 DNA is TGTGCCAGCAGTCGGACAGCCTATGGCTACACCTTC.

CDR3 in amino acids: CASSNPSGSGYNEQFF. The CDR3 DNA reads TGTGCCAGCAGCAACCCTAGCGGGAGCGGCTACAATGAGCAGTTCTTC. This rearrangement joins TRBV27 to TRBJ2-1; 10 nucleotides agree with TRBD2. CDR3 length: 16 amino acids. J lost 3 bases, V lost 6 bases, and 8 bases had no gene match. Germline V lookup: CDR1 MNHEY, CDR2 SMNVEV (reference sequence).

CDR3 bases: TGCGCCAGCAGCTTGGAATGGGAGGAGACCCAGTACTTC. Its protein is CASSLEWEETQYF. This chain links TRBV5-1 with TRBJ2-5, with D perhaps matching TRBD2 (5 bases). Germline values: CDR1 SGHRS, CDR2 YFSETQ. CDR3 length equals 13 residues. The V gene lost 0 bases and the J gene lost 5 bases, with 8 bases spanning the gap.

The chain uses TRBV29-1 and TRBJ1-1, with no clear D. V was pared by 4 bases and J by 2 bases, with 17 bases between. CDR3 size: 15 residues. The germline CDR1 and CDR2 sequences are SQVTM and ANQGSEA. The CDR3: CSVGLHGTINTEAFF. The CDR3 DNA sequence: TGCAGCGTTGGACTCCATGGCACAATCAACACTGAAGCTTTCTTT. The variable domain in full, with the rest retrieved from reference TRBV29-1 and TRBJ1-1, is SAVISQKPSRDICQRGTSLTIQCQVDSQVTMMFWYRQQPGQSLTLIATANQGSEATYESGFVIDKFPISRPNLTFSTLTVSNMSPEDSSIYLCSVGLHGTINTEAFFGQGTRLTVV.

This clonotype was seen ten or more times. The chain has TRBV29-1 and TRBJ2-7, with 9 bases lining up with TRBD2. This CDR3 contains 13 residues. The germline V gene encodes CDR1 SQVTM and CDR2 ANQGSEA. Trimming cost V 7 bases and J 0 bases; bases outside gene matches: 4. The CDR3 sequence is CSALAGVSYEQYF. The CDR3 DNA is TGCAGCGCTTTAGCGGGGGTCTCCTACGAGCAGTACTTC.